This TCR beta chain was sequenced in a study of shared clonotypes between healthy human individuals. Every subset had its genomic DNA shared out evenly among several immunoSEQ plates. Assay used: immunoSEQ multiplex PCR; TCRdb lists only in-frame clones, some missing. The table shows more than 2 million clones, with roughly 94% occurring only once. Terminally differentiated effector memory CD45RA+ cells were excluded by CCR7 positive selection of CD45RO-negative cells. This CDR3 comprises 16 residues. Looked up from germline, CDR1 is SGHDT and CDR2 is YYEEEE. V gave up 0 bases and J gave up 2 bases, with 13 bases separating them.

The rearrangement uses TRBV5-6 and TRBJ2-3, with D possibly being TRBD2 (5 bases). The sequence was obtained from a young man in good health. The sequenced sample consisted of naive CD8+ T cells sorted from blood. CDR3 bases: TGTGCCAGCAGCTTGGGGACGAGGGCTTTCACAGATACGCAGTATTTT. As protein: CASSLGTRAFTDTQYF.